This record concerns one T cell receptor beta chain sequence. Its recognized antigen is unknown. One junction end does not reproduce the germline sequence, and a read error may be involved. These data come from a study of control samples from healthy donors and cancer patients (dated by TCRdb to the early 2020s). Library method: the immunoSEQ multiplex PCR assay. TCRdb provides this immuneACCESS table in a form limited to in-frame rearrangements. Some clones are lacking; in checked studies, under half of them reflect an unresolved V gene, and why the rest are absent is not known. In this sample the table shows fewer than 500,000 clones, 80% to 95% of which occur a single time. Together, the top ten hold around 6.4% of the sample. Per the germline V gene, SNHLY is the CDR1 and FYNNEI is the CDR2. The CDR3 runs 12 residues from the cysteine to the phenylalanine. The sequence is cut down to CDR3 DNA, 36 bases in frame from base 1.

The sample comprised PBMCs. The chain links TRBV2 with TRBJ1-4; the D gene cannot be named for sure. The TCR originated in a middle-aged man with head and neck cancer. CDR3 protein: CAISYPPGPMFF. The sequence in DNA is TGTGCCATCAGTTATCCACCGGGCCCCATGTTTTTT.